The 18 T cell receptor beta chains listed next were all sequenced from one sample in a study of blood T cells in healthy people across ages. Combining a sample-barcoded 5' primer with a J-beta primer mix, a second PCR ran for roughly 7 to 12 cycles. TCRdb reanalysed the 5' RACE reads using MiXCR and keeps one entry per CDR3 protein. Altogether over a million distinct CDR3 sequences are present, 35% to 45% being singletons, with the ten largest covering approximately 4%. The sequencing sample was made of blood. These receptors were collected from a woman aged 18-35 years in good health.

This CDR3 reads CASSSPDRINTEAFF. CDR3 sequence (DNA): TGTGCCAGCAGCTCCCCGGACAGGATAAACACTGAAGCTTTCTTT. The genes are TRBV7-9 and TRBJ1-1; 7 nucleotides align to TRBD1. The junction had 7 bases not matched to a gene; V was cut back by 4 bases and J by 2 bases. The germline V gene encodes CDR1 SEHNR and CDR2 FQNEAQ (reference sequence). This CDR3 region has 15 residues.

This clonotype was recorded a few times. The V call is TRBV10-3, the J call TRBJ1-1; 11 bases align to TRBD1. V was pared by 0 bases and J by 3 bases, with 3 bases of the junction left unmatched. The germline V gene has CDR1 ENHRY and CDR2 SYGVKD. The CDR3 is 16 residues long. The CDR3 here is CAISESPGQGDTEAFF. The CDR3 nucleotides are TGTGCCATCAGTGAGTCTCCGGGACAGGGGGACACTGAAGCTTTCTTT.

The chain has TRBV27 and TRBJ2-1, with a weak D call TRBD1 (6 bases). Germline V lookup: CDR1 MNHEY, CDR2 SMNVEV (reference sequence). The CDR3 has 15 residues. V lost 6 bases, J lost 6 bases, and 18 bases lay in between. The CDR3 nucleotides are TGTGCCAGCAGCAAGGGGCAGGGGCGGTTCAATGAGCAGTTCTTC. Protein: CASSKGQGRFNEQFF.

The V gene is TRBV13, the J gene TRBJ2-1; 10 bases agree with TRBD1. CDR3 length equals 15 residues. The trim removed 4 bases at V and 7 bases at J, leaving 7 bases unmatched. Germline lookup yields CDR1 PRHDT and CDR2 FYEKMQ (reference sequence). This chain's CDR3 is CASSSSGTGANEQFF. CDR3 in DNA: TGTGCCAGCAGCTCGTCTGGGACAGGGGCTAATGAGCAGTTCTTC.

The chain combines TRBV6-2 or TRBV6-3 with TRBJ2-1; 8 bases are shared with TRBD2. The CDR3 has 14 residues. The V gene end was trimmed by 7 bases and the J gene end by 3 bases; junction bases not matched to a gene: 5. Germline V gene data show CDR1 as MNHEY and CDR2 as SVGEGT. CDR3 sequence (DNA): TGTGCCAGCAATAGCGGGGACTACTACAATGAGCAGTTCTTC. It is translated as CASNSGDYYNEQFF.

The chain is built from TRBV27 and TRBJ2-1; 7 bases map to TRBD2. The J call may be wrong; the DNA end is better matched by TRBJ2-7. The germline CDR1 and CDR2 sequences are MNHEY and SMNVEV (reference sequence). This CDR3 is 19 amino acids long. CDR3 in amino acids: CASSLAGAPTPSSYNEQYF. The CDR3 coding sequence is TGTGCCAGCAGTTTAGCGGGAGCACCAACCCCGAGCTCCTACAATGAGCAGTACTTC.

This clonotype has more than one count but fewer than ten. CDR3 amino acids: CASNLLSGSYNEQFF. The CDR3 DNA follows: TGTGCCAGCAACCTCCTTAGCGGTTCCTACAATGAGCAGTTCTTC. The chain couples TRBV28 to TRBJ2-1, with D possibly matching TRBD2 (6 bases). The ends were cut back, 7 bases at V and 1 base at J, with 14 bases in the middle. The CDR3 spans 15 residues. Germline V gives CDR1 MDHEN, CDR2 SYDVKM.

J is TRBJ2-7 and V is TRBV9; D uncertain. The V gene's germline CDR1 is SGDLS and CDR2 YYNGEE. Trimming took 5 bases from V and 3 from J, leaving 9 bases between them. The CDR3 runs 12 residues. Here the CDR3 reads CASSGNFYEQYF. The CDR3 coding sequence is TGTGCCAGCAGTGGCAATTTCTACGAGCAGTACTTC.

The chain uses TRBV4-1 and TRBJ2-7; the D is unclear. V was clipped by 4 bases and J by 2 bases, with 12 bases between them. Germline lookup yields CDR1 MGHRA and CDR2 YSYEKL. This CDR3 has 14 amino acids. CDR3 in DNA: TGCGCCAGCAGCCCTAAGCACGGACCCTACGAGCAGTACTTC. Translating it yields CASSPKHGPYEQYF.

The chain has TRBV20-1 and TRBJ2-7, with 10 bases matching TRBD2. The CDR3 totals 15 residues. Germline lookup yields CDR1 DFQATT and CDR2 SNEGSKA (reference sequence). V was pared by 6 bases and J by 6 bases, with 14 bases of the junction left unmatched. The CDR3 nucleotides read TGCAGTGCACGAATGGGGCTAGCGGGAGATGGCGAGCAGTACTTC. This codes for CSARMGLAGDGEQYF.

This clonotype has a handful of counts. V is TRBV29-1 and J is TRBJ2-5; D tentatively fits TRBD1 or TRBD2 (6 bases each). V lost 4 bases and J 2 bases, leaving 17 bases between the germline ends. The germline CDR1 and CDR2 sequences are SQVTM and ANQGSEA. The CDR3 extends over 15 amino acids. In nucleotides, the CDR3 is TGCAGCGTTGGGAGGGGGAGAACTACTCAAGAGACCCAGTACTTC. Its translation: CSVGRGRTTQETQYF.

As regards this clonotype: The junction and the germline gene differ at one end; a read error may be behind it. The genes are TRBV27 and TRBJ1-1; D perhaps matches TRBD1 (5 bases). Germline CDR1 and CDR2: MNHEY and SMNVEV (reference sequence). The CDR3 runs 16 residues. DNA of the CDR3: TGTGCCAGCAGTTTACGTCGGGGTCGGGGGAACGCTGAAGCTTTCTTT. It encodes CASSLRRGRGNAEAFF.

The chain has TRBV29-1 and TRBJ2-5; 8 positions match TRBD1. TRBJ2-7 explains the end of the DNA better; the J call may be wrong. From germline, CDR1 is SQVTM and CDR2 ANQGSEA. The CDR3 loop spans 12 amino acids. Here the CDR3 reads CSAGTGPYEQYF. The CDR3 DNA reads as TGCAGCGCCGGGACAGGACCCTACGAGCAGTACTTC.

This clonotype was seen repeatedly, ten times or more. The rearrangement links TRBV20-1 to TRBJ1-1; D remains unclear. The CDR3 runs 11 residues. Per germline, CDR1 DFQATT and CDR2 SNEGSKA (reference sequence). V was shortened by 3 bases and J by 6 bases, with 8 bases between the two germline ends. CDR3 sequence reads: CSASRPPEAFF. The CDR3, as DNA: TGCAGTGCTAGCAGACCTCCTGAAGCTTTCTTT.

This clonotype was counted a single time. This sequence joins TRBV18 and TRBJ2-2; D ambiguous. Germline V lookup: CDR1 KGHSH, CDR2 LQKENI. The V end lost 2 bases, the J end lost 4 bases, and 17 bases lay between the germline ends. The CDR3 sequence is 17 residues long. CDR3 bases: TGTGCCAGCTCACCAAGAGGACGGAGTGGTACCACCGGGGAGCTGTTTTTT. It is translated as CASSPRGRSGTTGELFF. The variable domain in full, completed from reference TRBV18 and TRBJ2-2, reads NAGVMQNPRHLVRRRGQEARLRCSPMKGHSHVYWYRQLPEEGLKFMVYLQKENIIDESGMPKERFSAEFPKEGPSILRIQQVVRGDSAAYFCASSPRGRSGTTGELFFGEGSRLTVL.

The chain recombines TRBV6-5 with TRBJ2-5, with D possibly matching TRBD2 (5 bases). Germline V gene lookup returns CDR1 MNHEY and CDR2 SVGAGI. This CDR3 is built from 13 residues. The V end was cut by 4 bases, the J end by 12 bases, with 18 bases between. CDR3 sequence: CASSSDKDWRKYF. The CDR3 coding sequence is TGTGCCAGCAGTTCGGATAAGGACTGGCGGAAGTACTTC.

This clonotype has just a few counts. The V gene is TRBV28, the J gene TRBJ2-3, with unresolved D. The V and J ends lost 4 bases and 2 bases respectively, with 13 bases between them. Germline lookup yields CDR1 MDHEN and CDR2 SYDVKM. This CDR3 is 15 amino acids long. DNA of the CDR3: TGTGCCAGCAGTTCCCGACCCTATAACACAGATACGCAGTATTTT. Its protein product is CASSSRPYNTDTQYF.

On this clonotype itself: A read error may account for a junction end that differs from germline. The chain carries TRBV7-8 and TRBJ2-7; 8 bases agree with TRBD2. Per the germline V gene, CDR1 is SGHVS and CDR2 is FQNEAQ. The CDR3 sequence is 15 residues long. The DNA for the CDR3 is TGTGCCATCAGCTTTAGTGCGGGGGGCACCTACGAGCAGTACTTC. Its translation is CAISFSAGGTYEQYF. The full variable domain, in which reference TRBV7-8 and TRBJ2-7 provide the parts outside the CDR3, is GAGVSQSPRYKVAKRGQDVALRCDPISGHVSLFWYQQALGQGPEFLTYFQNEAQLDKSGLPSDRFFAERPEGSVSTLKIQRTQQEDSAVYLCAISFSAGGTYEQYFGPGTRLTVT.